Each of the 3 T cell receptor beta chains below was sequenced from the same sample in a study of blood T cell repertoires in COVID-19. Sequenced by immunoSEQ multiplex PCR; TCRdb stores in-frame clones only, minus some. This sample yields fewer than 350,000 clones, of which approximately 81% are seen a single time; around 2.3% belongs to the top ten. Sequenced input: PBMCs or T cells enriched from blood (not recorded which). The receptor source for this set is a woman aged 45-65 years who had recovered from COVID-19.

The chain joins TRBV5-1 to TRBJ2-1, with 7 bases aligning to TRBD1. Looked up from germline, CDR1 is SGHRS and CDR2 is YFSETQ. The J segment lost 4 bases and the V segment lost 6 bases, leaving 10 bases of the junction unmatched. The CDR3 consists of 15 residues. The CDR3 region is CASKVMGQNYNEQFF. DNA for the CDR3: TGCGCCAGCAAAGTTATGGGACAGAATTACAATGAGCAGTTCTTC.

V is TRBV11-2 and J is TRBJ2-3; D unresolved. The CDR3 consists of 15 residues. Germline CDR1 is SGHAT and CDR2 is FQNNGV. V was pared by 3 bases and J by 6 bases, with 16 bases between. In DNA form, the CDR3 reads TGTGCCAGCAGCTTTAGGCGGTCGTTCCGGGATACGCAGTATTTT. It translates to CASSFRRSFRDTQYF.

This sequence joins TRBV6-4 and TRBJ1-1; D remains unclear. CDR1 MRHNA and CDR2 SNTAGT come from the germline V gene. There are 15 residues in the CDR3. Trimming took 7 bases from V and 5 from J, leaving 20 bases between them. CDR3 sequence: CASKPHLSMATEAFF. The CDR3 coding sequence is TGTGCCAGCAAACCCCATCTCTCAATGGCTACTGAAGCTTTCTTT.